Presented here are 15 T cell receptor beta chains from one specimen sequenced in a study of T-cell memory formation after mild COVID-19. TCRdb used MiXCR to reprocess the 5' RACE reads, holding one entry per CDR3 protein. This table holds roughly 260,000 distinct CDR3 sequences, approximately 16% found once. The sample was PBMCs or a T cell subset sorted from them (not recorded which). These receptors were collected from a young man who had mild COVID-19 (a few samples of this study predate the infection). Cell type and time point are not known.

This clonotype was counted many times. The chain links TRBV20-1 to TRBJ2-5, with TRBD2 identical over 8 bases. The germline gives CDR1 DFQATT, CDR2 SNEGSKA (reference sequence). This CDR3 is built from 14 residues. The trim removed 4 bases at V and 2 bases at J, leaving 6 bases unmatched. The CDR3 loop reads CSATRLALQETQYF. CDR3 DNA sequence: TGCAGTGCTACCCGACTAGCGCTTCAAGAGACCCAGTACTTC.

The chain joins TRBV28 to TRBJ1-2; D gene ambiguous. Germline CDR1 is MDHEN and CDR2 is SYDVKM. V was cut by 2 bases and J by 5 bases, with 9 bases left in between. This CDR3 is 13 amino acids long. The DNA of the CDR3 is TGTGCCAGCAGTTTAGAAAGGGCTTATGGCTACACCTTC. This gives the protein CASSLERAYGYTF.

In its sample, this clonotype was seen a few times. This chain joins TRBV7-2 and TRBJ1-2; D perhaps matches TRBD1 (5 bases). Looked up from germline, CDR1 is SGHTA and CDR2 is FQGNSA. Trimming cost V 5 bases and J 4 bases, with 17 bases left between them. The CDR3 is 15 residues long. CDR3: CASSLGVAAGYGYTF. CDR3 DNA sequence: TGTGCCAGCAGCCTAGGGGTTGCAGCAGGCTATGGCTACACCTTC.

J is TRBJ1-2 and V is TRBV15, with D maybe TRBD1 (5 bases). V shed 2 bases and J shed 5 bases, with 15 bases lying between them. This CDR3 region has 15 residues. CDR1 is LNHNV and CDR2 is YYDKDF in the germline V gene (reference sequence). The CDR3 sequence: CATSRNTGGVYGYTF. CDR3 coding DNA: TGTGCCACCAGCAGAAATACGGGGGGGGTTTATGGCTACACCTTC.

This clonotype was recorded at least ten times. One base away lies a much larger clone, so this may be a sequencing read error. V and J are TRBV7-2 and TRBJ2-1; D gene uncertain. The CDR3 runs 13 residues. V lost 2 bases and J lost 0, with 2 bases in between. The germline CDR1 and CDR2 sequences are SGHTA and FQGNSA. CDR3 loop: CASSLSSYNEQFF. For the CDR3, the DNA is TGTGCCAGCAGCTTAAGCTCCTACAATGAGCAGTTCTTC.

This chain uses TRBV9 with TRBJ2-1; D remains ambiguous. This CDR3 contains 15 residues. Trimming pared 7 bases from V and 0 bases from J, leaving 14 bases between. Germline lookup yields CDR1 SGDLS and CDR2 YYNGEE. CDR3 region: CASSLQSFSYNEQFF. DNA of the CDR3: TGTGCCAGCTCATTACAGTCCTTCTCCTACAATGAGCAGTTCTTC.

CDR3 DNA sequence: TGTGCCAGCAGTGAAGCGCGCTTCTCCCATGAGCAGTTCTTC. It translates to CASSEARFSHEQFF. The rearrangement links TRBV2 to TRBJ2-1; no definite D call. CDR3 size: 14 residues. CDR1 and CDR2 (germline): SNHLY, FYNNEI. The V end was cut by 0 bases, the J end by 8 bases, with 11 bases between.

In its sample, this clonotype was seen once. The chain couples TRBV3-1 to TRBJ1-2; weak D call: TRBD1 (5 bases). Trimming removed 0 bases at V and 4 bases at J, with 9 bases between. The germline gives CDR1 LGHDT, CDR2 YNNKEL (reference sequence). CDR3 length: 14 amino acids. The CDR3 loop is CASSQESGSYGYTF. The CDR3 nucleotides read TGTGCCAGCAGCCAAGAGTCAGGGAGCTATGGCTACACCTTC.

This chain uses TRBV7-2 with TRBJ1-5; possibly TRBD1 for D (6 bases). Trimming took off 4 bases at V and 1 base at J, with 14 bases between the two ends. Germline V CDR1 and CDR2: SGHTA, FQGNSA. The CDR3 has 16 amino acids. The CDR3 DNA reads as TGTGCCAGCAGCTCAGGGATCCAGGGGAGCAATCAGCCCCAGCATTTT. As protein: CASSSGIQGSNQPQHF.

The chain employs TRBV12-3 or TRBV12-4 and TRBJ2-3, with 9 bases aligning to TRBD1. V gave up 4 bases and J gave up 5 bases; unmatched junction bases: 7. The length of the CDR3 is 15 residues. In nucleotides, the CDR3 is TGTGCCAGCAGTTGGACAGGGGAGGGTGGAGATACGCAGTATTTT. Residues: CASSWTGEGGDTQYF.

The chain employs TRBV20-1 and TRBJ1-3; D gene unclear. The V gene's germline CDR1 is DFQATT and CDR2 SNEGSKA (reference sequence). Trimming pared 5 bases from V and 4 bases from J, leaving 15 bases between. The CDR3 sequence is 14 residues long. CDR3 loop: CSAPDRQTGNTIYF. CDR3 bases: TGCAGTGCTCCCGACCGCCAGACGGGAAACACCATATATTTT.

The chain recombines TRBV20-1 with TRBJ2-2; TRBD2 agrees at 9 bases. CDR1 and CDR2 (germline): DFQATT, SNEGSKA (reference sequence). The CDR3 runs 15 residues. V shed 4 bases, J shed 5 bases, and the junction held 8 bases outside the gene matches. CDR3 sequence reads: CSATTGTSYTGELFF. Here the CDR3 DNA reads TGCAGTGCTACAACCGGGACTAGCTATACCGGGGAGCTGTTTTTT.

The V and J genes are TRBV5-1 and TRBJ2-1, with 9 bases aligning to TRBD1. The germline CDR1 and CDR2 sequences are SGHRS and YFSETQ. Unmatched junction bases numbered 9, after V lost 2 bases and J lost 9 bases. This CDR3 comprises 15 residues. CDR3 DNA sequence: TGCGCCAGCAGCTTATTCGGGACAGGGAGCCCTGAGCAGTTCTTC. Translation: CASSLFGTGSPEQFF.

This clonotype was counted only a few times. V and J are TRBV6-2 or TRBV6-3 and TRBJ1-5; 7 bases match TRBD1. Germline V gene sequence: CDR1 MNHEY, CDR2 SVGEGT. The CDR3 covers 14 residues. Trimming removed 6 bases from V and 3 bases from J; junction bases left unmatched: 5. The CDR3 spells CASSYRGYNQPQHF. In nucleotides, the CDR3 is TGTGCCAGCAGCTACAGGGGATACAATCAGCCCCAGCATTTT.

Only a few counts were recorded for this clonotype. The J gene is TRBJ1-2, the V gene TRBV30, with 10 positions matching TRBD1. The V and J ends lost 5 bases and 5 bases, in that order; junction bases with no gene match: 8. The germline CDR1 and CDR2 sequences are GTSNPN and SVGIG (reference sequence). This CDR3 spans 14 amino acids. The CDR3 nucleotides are TGTGCCTGGGGCCGGGACAGGGGAGGTTATGGCTACACCTTC. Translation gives CAWGRDRGGYGYTF. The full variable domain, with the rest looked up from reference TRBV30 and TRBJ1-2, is SQTIHQWPATLVQPVGSPLSLECTVEGTSNPNLYWYRQAAGRGLQLLFYSVGIGQISSEVPQNLSASRPQDRQFILSSKKLLLSDSGFYLCAWGRDRGGYGYTFGSGTRLTVV.